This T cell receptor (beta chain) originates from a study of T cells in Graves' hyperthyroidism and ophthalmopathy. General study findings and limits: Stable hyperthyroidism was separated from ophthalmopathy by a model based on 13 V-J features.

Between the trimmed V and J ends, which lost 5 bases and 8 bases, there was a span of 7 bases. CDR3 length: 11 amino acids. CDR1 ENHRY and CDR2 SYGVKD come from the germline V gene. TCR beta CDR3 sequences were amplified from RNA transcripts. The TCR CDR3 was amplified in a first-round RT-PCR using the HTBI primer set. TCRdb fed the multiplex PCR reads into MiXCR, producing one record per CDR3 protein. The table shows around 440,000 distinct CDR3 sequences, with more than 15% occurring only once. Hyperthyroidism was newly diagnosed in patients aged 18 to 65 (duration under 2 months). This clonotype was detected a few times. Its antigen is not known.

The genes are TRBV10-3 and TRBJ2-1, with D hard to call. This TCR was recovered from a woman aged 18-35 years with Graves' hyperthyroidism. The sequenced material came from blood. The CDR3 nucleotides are TGTGCCATCAGTTTTTCCCATGAGCAGTTCTTC. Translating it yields CAISFSHEQFF.